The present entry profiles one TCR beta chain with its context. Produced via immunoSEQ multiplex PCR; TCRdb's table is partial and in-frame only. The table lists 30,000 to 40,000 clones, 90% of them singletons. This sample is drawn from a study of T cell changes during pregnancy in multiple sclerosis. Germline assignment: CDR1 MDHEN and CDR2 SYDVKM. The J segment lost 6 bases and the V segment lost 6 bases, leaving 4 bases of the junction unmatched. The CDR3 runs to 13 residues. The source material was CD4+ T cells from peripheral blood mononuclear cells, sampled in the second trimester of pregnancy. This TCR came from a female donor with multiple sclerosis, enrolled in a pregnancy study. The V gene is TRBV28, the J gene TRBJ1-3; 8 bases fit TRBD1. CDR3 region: CASSLDRVNTIYF. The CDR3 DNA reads TGTGCCAGCAGCCTGGACAGGGTAAACACCATATATTTT.